This T cell receptor beta chain was recovered during a study of control samples from healthy donors and cancer patients. CDR1 and CDR2 from the germline V gene are SGDLS and YYNGEE. V was pared by 3 bases and J by 8 bases, with 14 bases between. This CDR3 is built from 13 residues. Here immunoSEQ multiplex PCR was the method, and the copy in TCRdb shows in-frame clones only, minus some. Here the sample spans fewer than 200,000 clones, 90% to 95% being singletons. The TCR sequence derives from a woman aged 60 to 75 in good health. The chain combines TRBV9 with TRBJ1-1; D is possibly TRBD1 (5 bases). Sequenced material: blood. The DNA of the CDR3 is TGTGCCAGCAGCGCCGGACACCAGCAAGAAGCTTTCTTT. The encoded protein is CASSAGHQQEAFF. The whole variable domain, filled in from reference TRBV9 and TRBJ1-1, reads DSGVTQTPKHLITATGQRVTLRCSPRSGDLSVYWYQQSLDQGLQFLIQYYNGEERAKGNILERFSAQQFPDLHSELNLSSLELGDSALYFCASSAGHQQEAFFGQGTRLTVV.